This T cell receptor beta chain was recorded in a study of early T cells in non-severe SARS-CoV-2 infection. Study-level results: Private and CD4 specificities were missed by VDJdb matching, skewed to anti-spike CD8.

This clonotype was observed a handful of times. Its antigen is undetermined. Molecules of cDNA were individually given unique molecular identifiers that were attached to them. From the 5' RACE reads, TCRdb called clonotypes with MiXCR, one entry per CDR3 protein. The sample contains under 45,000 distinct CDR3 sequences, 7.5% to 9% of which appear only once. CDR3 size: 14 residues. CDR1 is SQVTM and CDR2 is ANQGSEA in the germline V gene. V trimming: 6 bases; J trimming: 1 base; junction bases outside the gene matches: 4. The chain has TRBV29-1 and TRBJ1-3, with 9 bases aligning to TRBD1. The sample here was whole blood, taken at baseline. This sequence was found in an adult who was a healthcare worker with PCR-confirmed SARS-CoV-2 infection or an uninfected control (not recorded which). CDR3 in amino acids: CSVAGQGSGNTIYF. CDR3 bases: TGCAGCGTCGCCGGACAGGGGTCTGGAAACACCATATATTTT.